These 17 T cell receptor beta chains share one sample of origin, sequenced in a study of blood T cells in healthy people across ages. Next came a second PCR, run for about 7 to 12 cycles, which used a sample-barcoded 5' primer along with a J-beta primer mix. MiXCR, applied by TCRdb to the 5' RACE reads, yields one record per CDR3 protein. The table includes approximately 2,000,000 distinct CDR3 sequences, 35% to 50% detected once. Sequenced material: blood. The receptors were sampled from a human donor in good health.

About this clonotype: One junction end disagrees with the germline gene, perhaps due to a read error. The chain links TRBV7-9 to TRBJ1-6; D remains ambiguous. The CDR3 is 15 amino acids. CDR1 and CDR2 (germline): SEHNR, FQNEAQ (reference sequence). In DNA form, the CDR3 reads TGTGCCAACAGCTCCGAGAGCTCCTATAATTCACCCCTCCACTTT. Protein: CANSSESSYNSPLHF.

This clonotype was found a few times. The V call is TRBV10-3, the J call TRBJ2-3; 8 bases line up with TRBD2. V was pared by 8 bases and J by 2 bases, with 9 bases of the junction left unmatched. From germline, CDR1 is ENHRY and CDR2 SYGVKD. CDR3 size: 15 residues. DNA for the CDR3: TGTGCCATCGGGTATAGCGGGGCGGACACAGATACGCAGTATTTT. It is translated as CAIGYSGADTDTQYF.

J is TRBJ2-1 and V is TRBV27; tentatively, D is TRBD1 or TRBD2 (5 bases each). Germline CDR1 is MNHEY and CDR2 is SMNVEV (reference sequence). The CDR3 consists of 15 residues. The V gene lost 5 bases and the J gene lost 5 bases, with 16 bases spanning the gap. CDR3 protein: CASSHVGTGNNEQFF. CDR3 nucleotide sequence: TGTGCCAGCAGTCACGTGGGGACGGGGAACAATGAGCAGTTCTTC.

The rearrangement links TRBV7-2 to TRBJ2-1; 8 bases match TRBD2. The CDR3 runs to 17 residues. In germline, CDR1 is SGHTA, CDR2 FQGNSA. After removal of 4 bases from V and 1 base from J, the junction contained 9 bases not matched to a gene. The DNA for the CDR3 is TGTGCCAGCAGCTCTCCCTCGCGGGGGGCATCCTACAATGAGCAGTTCTTC. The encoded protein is CASSSPSRGASYNEQFF. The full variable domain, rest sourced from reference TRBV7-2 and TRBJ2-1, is GAGVSQSPSNKVTEKGKDVELRCDPISGHTALYWYRQSLGQGLEFLIYFQGNSAPDKSGLPSDRFSAERTGGSVSTLTIQRTQQEDSAVYLCASSSPSRGASYNEQFFGPGTRLTVL.

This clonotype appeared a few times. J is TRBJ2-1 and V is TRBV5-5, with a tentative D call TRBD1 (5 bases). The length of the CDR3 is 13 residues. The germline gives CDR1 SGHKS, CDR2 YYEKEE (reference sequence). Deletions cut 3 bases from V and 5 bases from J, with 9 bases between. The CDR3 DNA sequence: TGTGCCAGCAGCTCCAGGGTGGACAATGAGCAGTTCTTC. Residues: CASSSRVDNEQFF.

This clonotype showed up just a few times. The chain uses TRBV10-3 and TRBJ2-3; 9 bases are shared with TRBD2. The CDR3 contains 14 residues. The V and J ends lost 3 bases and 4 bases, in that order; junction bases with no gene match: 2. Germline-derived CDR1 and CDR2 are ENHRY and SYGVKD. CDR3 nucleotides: TGTGCCATCAGTGAAGAGCGGGGGGCAGATACGCAGTATTTT. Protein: CAISEERGADTQYF.

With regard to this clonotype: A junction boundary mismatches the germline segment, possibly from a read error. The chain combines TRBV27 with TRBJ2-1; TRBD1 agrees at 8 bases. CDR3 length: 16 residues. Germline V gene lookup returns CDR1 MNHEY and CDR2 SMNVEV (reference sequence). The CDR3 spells CTSSFLGQGRINEQFF. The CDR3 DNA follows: TGTACCAGCAGTTTCCTCGGACAGGGCAGGATCAATGAGCAGTTCTTC.

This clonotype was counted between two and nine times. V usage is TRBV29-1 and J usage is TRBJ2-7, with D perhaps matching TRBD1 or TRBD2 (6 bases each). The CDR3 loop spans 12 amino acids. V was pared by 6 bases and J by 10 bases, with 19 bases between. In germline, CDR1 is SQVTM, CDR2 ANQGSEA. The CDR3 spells CSVQPGATQQYF. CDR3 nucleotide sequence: TGCAGCGTCCAGCCGGGGGCCACGCAACAGTACTTC.

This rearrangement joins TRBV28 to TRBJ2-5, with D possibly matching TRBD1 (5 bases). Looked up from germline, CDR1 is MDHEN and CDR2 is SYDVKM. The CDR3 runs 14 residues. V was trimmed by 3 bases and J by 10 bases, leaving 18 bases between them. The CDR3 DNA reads TGTGCCAGCAGTTTCGGACACTCTCCTCTGGGCCAGTACTTC. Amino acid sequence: CASSFGHSPLGQYF.

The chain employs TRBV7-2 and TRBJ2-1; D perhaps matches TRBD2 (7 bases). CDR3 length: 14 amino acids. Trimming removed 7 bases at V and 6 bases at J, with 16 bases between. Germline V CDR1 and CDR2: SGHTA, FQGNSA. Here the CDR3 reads CASIEGGISNEQFF. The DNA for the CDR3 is TGTGCCAGCATAGAGGGGGGGATTTCCAATGAGCAGTTCTTC.

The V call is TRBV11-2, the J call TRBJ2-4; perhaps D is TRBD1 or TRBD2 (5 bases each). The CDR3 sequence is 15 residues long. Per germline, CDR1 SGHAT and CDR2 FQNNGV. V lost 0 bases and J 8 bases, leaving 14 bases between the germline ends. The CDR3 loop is CASSLDPGPMYIQYF. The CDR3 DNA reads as TGTGCCAGCAGCTTAGACCCGGGACCCATGTACATTCAGTACTTC. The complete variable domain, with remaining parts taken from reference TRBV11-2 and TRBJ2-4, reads EAGVAQSPRYKIIEKRQSVAFWCNPISGHATLYWYQQILGQGPKLLIQFQNNGVVDDSQLPKDRFSAERLKGVDSTLKIQPAKLEDSAVYLCASSLDPGPMYIQYFGAGTRLSVL.

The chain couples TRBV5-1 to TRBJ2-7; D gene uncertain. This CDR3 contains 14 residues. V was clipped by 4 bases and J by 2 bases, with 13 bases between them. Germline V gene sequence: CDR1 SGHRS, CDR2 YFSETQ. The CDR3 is CASSPAYKTYEQYF. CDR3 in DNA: TGCGCCAGCAGCCCCGCTTACAAGACCTACGAGCAGTACTTC.

This CDR3 is CASSLSLGRNTEAFF. The CDR3 DNA follows: TGTGCCAGCAGCTTATCCCTAGGGAGGAACACTGAAGCTTTCTTT. The J gene is TRBJ1-1, the V gene TRBV7-2, with D unresolved. The CDR3 contains 15 residues. Trimming stripped 2 bases from V and 1 base from J, with 11 bases between. Germline V CDR1 and CDR2: SGHTA, FQGNSA.

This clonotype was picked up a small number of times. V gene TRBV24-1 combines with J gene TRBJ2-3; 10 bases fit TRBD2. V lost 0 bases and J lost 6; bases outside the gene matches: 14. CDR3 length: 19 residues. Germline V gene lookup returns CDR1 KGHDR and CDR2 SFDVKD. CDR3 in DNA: TGTGCCACCAGTGATTTGAAATTGGGTAGCGGGAGGACCACGGATACGCAGTATTTT. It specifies CATSDLKLGSGRTTDTQYF.

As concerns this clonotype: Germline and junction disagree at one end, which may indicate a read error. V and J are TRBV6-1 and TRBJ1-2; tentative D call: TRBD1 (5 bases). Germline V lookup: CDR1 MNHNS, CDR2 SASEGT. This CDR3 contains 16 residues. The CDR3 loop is CAGSEDEGRVNYGYTF. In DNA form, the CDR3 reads TGTGCCGGCAGTGAAGATGAGGGCAGGGTGAACTATGGCTACACCTTC.

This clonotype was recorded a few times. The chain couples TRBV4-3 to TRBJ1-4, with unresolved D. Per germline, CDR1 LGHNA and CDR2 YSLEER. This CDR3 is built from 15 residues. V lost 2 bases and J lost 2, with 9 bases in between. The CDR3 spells CASSQSRGTNEKLFF. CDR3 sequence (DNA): TGCGCCAGCAGCCAATCACGTGGGACTAATGAAAAACTGTTTTTT.

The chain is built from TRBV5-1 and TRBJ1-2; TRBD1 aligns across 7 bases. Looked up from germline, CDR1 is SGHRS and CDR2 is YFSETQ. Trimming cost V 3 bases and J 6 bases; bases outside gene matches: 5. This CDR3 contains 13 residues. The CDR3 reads CASSSGQPDGYTF. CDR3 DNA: TGCGCCAGCAGCTCGGGACAGCCTGATGGCTACACCTTC.